This paragraph reports one TCR beta chain. These data come from a study of blood T cell repertoires in COVID-19. Study-level background: PBMCs, B-cell-depleted T cells, or T cells provided the cDNA or gDNA that made up the material.

CDR3 length equals 15 residues. Germline V CDR1 and CDR2: SNHLY, FYNNEI. V lost 4 bases and J lost 2; bases outside the gene matches: 8. Assay used: immunoSEQ multiplex PCR; TCRdb lists only in-frame clones, some missing. The data contain approximately 180,000 clones, approximately 80% of them seen just once; the ten biggest clones take up roughly 12%. Followed over time, Seattle patients had been enrolled while infection was active. The receptor was derived from a woman older than 75 with COVID-19, enrolled during active disease. The rearrangement links TRBV2 to TRBJ2-7, with 7 bases that match TRBD1. The sample consisted of peripheral blood. For the CDR3, the DNA is TGTGCCAGCAGTGCTCGGACAGGAGACCCCTACGAGCAGTACTTC. Amino acids: CASSARTGDPYEQYF.